This T cell receptor (beta chain) was documented in a study of blood T cell repertoires in COVID-19. This clone appeared a few times. Method: immunoSEQ multiplex PCR; TCRdb's copy keeps in-frame clones and lacks some. The table records more than 100,000 clones, around 87% of them present only once. V dropped 0 bases and J dropped 3 bases, with 19 bases sitting between them. This CDR3 is built from 17 residues. Germline CDR1 is GTSNPN and CDR2 is SVGIG (reference sequence). Sequencing input: peripheral blood. The sequence was obtained from a woman aged 70-85 years with acute or convalescent COVID-19. This chain uses TRBV30 with TRBJ2-3, with a tentative D call TRBD1 (6 bases). The CDR3 loop reads CAWSVGRGGLLTDTQYF. The CDR3 nucleotides are TGTGCCTGGAGTGTAGGGAGAGGGGGTTTGTTGACAGATACGCAGTATTTT.